These 2 T cell receptor beta chains were sequenced from one sample in a study of cytotoxic CD8 clonotypes in ibrutinib-treated CLL. The data were produced by immunoSEQ multiplex PCR, yet TCRdb's version contains in-frame clones alone and is incomplete. The table lists approximately 280,000 clones, about 72% of them singletons. Here the sequenced sample was PBMCs, taken at disease progression, from a patient treated with ibrutinib. The receptors shown here come from a human donor with chronic lymphocytic leukemia.

The gene calls are TRBV5-4 and TRBJ1-6; D perhaps matches TRBD1 (6 bases). V was cut by 0 bases and J by 7 bases, with 8 bases left in between. The germline gives CDR1 SGHNT, CDR2 YYREEE (reference sequence). The CDR3 sequence is 14 residues long. The CDR3 spells CASSLGQGNSPLHF. CDR3 DNA sequence: TGTGCCAGCAGCTTGGGTCAGGGGAATTCACCCCTCCACTTT.

This clone was seen only once. The chain couples TRBV5-1 to TRBJ1-5, with D tentatively TRBD1 (6 bases). Germline-derived CDR1 and CDR2 are SGHRS and YFSETQ. The CDR3 runs 14 residues. Trimming shortened V by 0 bases and J by 7 bases, and 11 bases separated the two germline ends. CDR3 nucleotides: TGCGCCAGCAGCTTGGAGGGGGGTCGGCAGCCCCAGCATTTT. The encoded protein is CASSLEGGRQPQHF.